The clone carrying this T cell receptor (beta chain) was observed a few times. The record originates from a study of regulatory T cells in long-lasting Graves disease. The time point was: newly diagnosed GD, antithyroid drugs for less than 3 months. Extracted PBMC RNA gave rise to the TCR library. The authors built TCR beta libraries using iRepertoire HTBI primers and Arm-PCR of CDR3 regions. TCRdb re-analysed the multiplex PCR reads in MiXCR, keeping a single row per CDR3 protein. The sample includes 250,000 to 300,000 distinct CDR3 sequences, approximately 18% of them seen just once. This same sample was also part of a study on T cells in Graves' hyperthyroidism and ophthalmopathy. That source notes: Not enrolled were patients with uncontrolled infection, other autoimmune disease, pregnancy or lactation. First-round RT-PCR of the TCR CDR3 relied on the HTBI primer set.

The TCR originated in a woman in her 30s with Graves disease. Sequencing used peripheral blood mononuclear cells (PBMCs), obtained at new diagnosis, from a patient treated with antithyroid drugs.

The CDR3 DNA sequence: TGTGCCAGCAGTGAGGCCAGGGTGGTCACCGGGGAGCTGTTTTTT. This encodes CASSEARVVTGELFF. The V gene is TRBV27, the J gene TRBJ2-2, with D possibly TRBD1 on 5 matching bases. Germline V gives CDR1 MNHEY, CDR2 SMNVEV (reference sequence). CDR3 length equals 15 residues. Trimming took 5 bases from V and 4 from J, leaving 14 bases between them.